These 19 T cell receptor beta chains came from one sample sequenced in a study of identical twins. TCRdb passed the 5' RACE reads through MiXCR, listing each CDR3 protein once. The table lists around 500,000 distinct CDR3 sequences, approximately 14% of them singletons. This same sample was also taken into another study, of yellow fever vaccine responses in identical twins.

Sequencing used CD4+ T cells sorted from blood. Receptor source: a woman aged 18-29 years in good health.

In this sample, this clonotype turned up a few times. This rearrangement joins TRBV3-1 to TRBJ2-7, with 8 bases fitting TRBD1. This CDR3 is 11 amino acids long. CDR1 and CDR2 (germline): LGHDT, YNNKEL (reference sequence). V shed 3 bases, J shed 11 bases, and the junction held 3 bases outside the gene matches. CDR3: CASSQDRAEYF. In DNA form, the CDR3 reads TGTGCCAGCAGCCAGGACAGGGCCGAGTACTTC.

CDR3: CSALAGIVETQYF. The CDR3, as DNA: TGCAGTGCCTTAGCGGGAATCGTAGAGACCCAGTACTTC. The rearrangement links TRBV20-1 to TRBJ2-5; 8 positions agree with TRBD2. Germline CDR1 is DFQATT and CDR2 is SNEGSKA (reference sequence). After removal of 6 bases from V and 4 bases from J, the junction contained 7 bases not matched to a gene. CDR3 size: 13 residues.

This clonotype was detected only a few times. The chain employs TRBV12-3 or TRBV12-4 and TRBJ1-1; D unclear. V was pared by 7 bases and J by 4 bases, with 13 bases between. CDR3 length: 13 amino acids. DNA of the CDR3: TGTGCCAGCACCAGGACGGGAGCCACTGAAGCTTTCTTT. Translation gives CASTRTGATEAFF.

V and J are TRBV20-1 and TRBJ2-2; D is possibly TRBD1 (6 bases). CDR1 and CDR2 (germline): DFQATT, SNEGSKA (reference sequence). The V end was cut by 0 bases, the J end by 7 bases, with 24 bases between. The CDR3 is 18 residues long. The CDR3 nucleotides read TGCAGTGCTAGAGAGAGAGGTGGGATGGTCCTCAGGGGCGGGGAGCTGTTTTTT. Amino acids: CSARERGGMVLRGGELFF.

This chain connects TRBV9 to TRBJ1-1; D gene uncertain. V lost 1 base and J lost 10, with 23 bases in between. Germline V gene lookup returns CDR1 SGDLS and CDR2 YYNGEE. This CDR3 has 16 amino acids. The CDR3 DNA reads TGTGCCAGCAGCGTAATGGGTTCGTCAGGCCTCATGGGAGCTTTCTTT. Its translation: CASSVMGSSGLMGAFF.

The chain joins TRBV5-1 to TRBJ2-7; D remains unclear. CDR1 is SGHRS and CDR2 is YFSETQ in the germline V gene. This CDR3 has 14 amino acids. V was trimmed by 5 bases and J by 5 bases, leaving 17 bases between them. The DNA of the CDR3 is TGCGCCAGCAGACATAGTTCCGGGTATGACGAGCAGTACTTC. The encoded protein is CASRHSSGYDEQYF.

The rearrangement links TRBV7-8 to TRBJ2-5, with 7 bases that match TRBD2. The CDR3 loop spans 15 amino acids. Per germline, CDR1 SGHVS and CDR2 FQNEAQ. J gave up 0 bases and V 1 base, and 2 bases lay outside the gene matches. CDR3 sequence (DNA): TGTGCCAGCAGCTTAGGCGGGACTAACCAAGAGACCCAGTACTTC. Encoded protein: CASSLGGTNQETQYF.

There are many counts of this clonotype. The chain combines TRBV7-3 with TRBJ2-2, with 11 bases aligning to TRBD2. Germline CDR1 SGHTA, CDR2 FQGTGA. With 4 bases clipped from V and 6 bases from J, the junction kept 10 bases outside the gene matches. This CDR3 has 17 residues. The CDR3 spells CASSSDILAGGPGELFF. CDR3 DNA sequence: TGTGCCAGCAGCTCTGACATATTAGCGGGGGGGCCCGGGGAGCTGTTTTTT.

This chain uses TRBV7-2 with TRBJ1-4; no reliable D call. Germline values: CDR1 SGHTA, CDR2 FQGNSA. V was cut by 4 bases and J by 8 bases, with 11 bases left in between. CDR3 length: 13 amino acids. CDR3 region: CASSSRNSEKLFF. The CDR3 nucleotides are TGTGCCAGCAGCTCCCGGAACTCAGAAAAACTGTTTTTT.

Here the CDR3 reads CAISVLASTSGIGEQYF. Written as DNA, the CDR3 is TGTGCCATCAGTGTTTTGGCGTCGACTAGCGGGATAGGCGAGCAGTACTTC. This rearrangement joins TRBV10-3 to TRBJ2-7; 11 bases agree with TRBD2. CDR3 length: 17 amino acids. J gave up 6 bases and V 4 bases, and 14 bases lay outside the gene matches. Germline CDR1 ENHRY, CDR2 SYGVKD.

In its sample, this clonotype was seen a few times. The V call is TRBV12-3 or TRBV12-4, the J call TRBJ2-2; maybe TRBD1 (6 bases). The CDR3 is 16 amino acids. V shed 1 base and J shed 7 bases, with 16 bases lying between them. The CDR3 DNA sequence: TGTGCCAGCAGTTTAGATTTGGGGGCTGCGATCGGGGAGCTGTTTTTT. Protein product: CASSLDLGAAIGELFF.

This clonotype came up a few times. The CDR3 here is CATKGQGSDNSPLHF. CDR3 sequence (DNA): TGTGCCACGAAGGGCCAGGGGTCCGATAATTCACCCCTCCACTTT. The rearrangement uses TRBV2 and TRBJ1-6, with a weak D call TRBD1 (6 bases). The CDR3 length is 15 residues. Germline assignment: CDR1 SNHLY and CDR2 FYNNEI. The V and J ends lost 10 bases and 5 bases respectively, with 18 bases between them.

This clonotype was detected ten times or more. The chain uses TRBV6-1 and TRBJ2-2; 10 bases align to TRBD1. Losses at the gene ends were 6 bases for V and 4 bases for J; bases not matched to a gene: 5. Per the germline V gene, CDR1 is MNHNS and CDR2 is SASEGT. CDR3 length: 15 amino acids. The CDR3 nucleotides are TGTGCCAGCAGGACAGGGGGCTGGAGCACCGGGGAGCTGTTTTTT. Translated: CASRTGGWSTGELFF.

The V and J genes are TRBV12-3 or TRBV12-4 and TRBJ2-7; 9 positions match TRBD1. After removal of 7 bases from V and 4 bases from J, the junction contained 8 bases not matched to a gene. The CDR3 covers 14 residues. CDR3 region: CASTRTGDSYEQYF. CDR3 coding DNA: TGTGCCAGCACCAGGACAGGGGACTCTTACGAGCAGTACTTC.

The V gene is TRBV7-2, the J gene TRBJ2-2, with TRBD2 identical over 9 bases. Germline lookup yields CDR1 SGHTA and CDR2 FQGNSA. V gave up 2 bases and J gave up 6 bases; unmatched junction bases: 7. This CDR3 region has 16 residues. This chain's CDR3 is CASSLMTSGGAGELFF. CDR3 bases: TGTGCCAGCAGCTTAATGACTAGCGGCGGGGCCGGGGAGCTGTTTTTT.

The chain joins TRBV18 to TRBJ1-2, with D maybe TRBD1 (6 bases). This CDR3 has 14 residues. CDR1 is KGHSH, CDR2 LQKENI, per germline. The V gene lost 2 bases and the J gene lost 2 bases, with 9 bases spanning the gap. CDR3 region: CASSPAGQNYGYTF. CDR3 nucleotides: TGTGCCAGCTCACCAGCGGGACAAAACTATGGCTACACCTTC.

The chain couples TRBV11-2 to TRBJ2-1; possibly TRBD2 for D (6 bases). V was trimmed by 6 bases and J by 13 bases, leaving 19 bases between them. Germline-derived CDR1 and CDR2 are SGHAT and FQNNGV. The CDR3 spans 13 residues. Here the CDR3 reads CASSPSRDSRQFF. DNA of the CDR3: TGTGCCAGCAGTCCTTCTCGGGACTCCCGCCAGTTCTTC.

Written as DNA, the CDR3 is TGTGCCAGCAGTGTCGGGAGACAAGAGACCCAGTACTTC. Protein product: CASSVGRQETQYF. This sequence joins TRBV28 and TRBJ2-5; tentative D call: TRBD2 (6 bases). V was pared by 5 bases and J by 2 bases, with 9 bases between. Germline V lookup: CDR1 MDHEN, CDR2 SYDVKM. CDR3 length equals 13 residues.

This chain uses TRBV7-3 with TRBJ2-3; perhaps D is TRBD1 or TRBD2 (5 bases each). Trimming removed 0 bases from V and 0 bases from J, with 10 bases in between. The CDR3 spans 16 residues. The germline gives CDR1 SGHTA, CDR2 FQGTGA. The chain's CDR3 is CASSLTGRTSTDTQYF. Here the CDR3 DNA reads TGTGCCAGCAGCTTAACGGGGCGGACTAGCACAGATACGCAGTATTTT. Full variable domain (missing parts from reference TRBV7-3 and TRBJ2-3): GAGVSQTPSNKVTEKGKYVELRCDPISGHTALYWYRQSLGQGPEFLIYFQGTGAADDSGLPNDRFFAVRPEGSVSTLKIQRTERGDSAVYLCASSLTGRTSTDTQYFGPGTRLTVL.